This T cell receptor beta chain was observed in a study of blood T cell repertoires in COVID-19. Study information: The study drew acute and convalescent COVID-19 samples from the United States, Italy and Spain. T cells, B-cell-depleted T cells, or PBMCs provided the cDNA or gDNA that served as material.

This clone showed up just once. In the original workflow: Cell counts per sample came from amplifying reference gene primers. Profiling relied on immunoSEQ multiplex PCR, and the TCRdb table lists in-frame clones only, not all of them. V, J and clone size are taken as reported in that table, and D and trimming were inferred from the DNA itself. The profile shows about 110,000 clones, approximately 90% of them singletons. CDR3 length: 13 amino acids. V shed 6 bases, J shed 5 bases, and the junction held 7 bases outside the gene matches. Per germline, CDR1 SQVTM and CDR2 ANQGSEA. The chain uses TRBV29-1 and TRBJ2-1; 7 bases are shared with TRBD1. The receptor was derived from a woman between 45 and 60 years old with acute or convalescent COVID-19. Sequencing was carried out using peripheral blood. Here the CDR3 DNA reads TGCAGCGTAGACAGGGTGGGGGACAATGAGCAGTTCTTC. Translated: CSVDRVGDNEQFF.